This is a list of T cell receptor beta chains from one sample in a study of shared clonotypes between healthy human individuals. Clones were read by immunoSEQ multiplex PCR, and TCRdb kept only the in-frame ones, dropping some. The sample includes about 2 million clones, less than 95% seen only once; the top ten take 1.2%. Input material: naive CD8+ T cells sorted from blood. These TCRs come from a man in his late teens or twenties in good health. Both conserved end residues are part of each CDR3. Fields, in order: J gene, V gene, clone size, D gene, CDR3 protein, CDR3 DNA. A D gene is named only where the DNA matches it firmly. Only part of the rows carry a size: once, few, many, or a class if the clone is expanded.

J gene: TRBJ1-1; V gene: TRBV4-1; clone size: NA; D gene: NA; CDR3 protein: CASSQVSRTLRTEAFF; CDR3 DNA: TGCGCCAGCAGCCAAGTAAGTCGGACCCTAAGGACTGAAGCTTTCTTT
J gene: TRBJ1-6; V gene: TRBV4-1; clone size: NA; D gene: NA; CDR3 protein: CASSQEGLLSYNSPLHF; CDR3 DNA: TGCGCCAGCAGCCAAGAAGGCCTCCTCTCCTATAATTCACCCCTCCACTTT
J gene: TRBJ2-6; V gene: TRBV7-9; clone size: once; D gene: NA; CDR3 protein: CASSHAFGQPDSGANVLTF; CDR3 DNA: TGTGCCAGCAGCCACGCGTTCGGACAACCCGACTCTGGGGCCAACGTCCTGACTTTC
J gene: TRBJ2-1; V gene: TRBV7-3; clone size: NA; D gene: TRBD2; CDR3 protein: CASSLTGLAGDEQFF; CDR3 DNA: TGTGCCAGCAGCTTAACTGGACTAGCGGGGGATGAGCAGTTCTTC
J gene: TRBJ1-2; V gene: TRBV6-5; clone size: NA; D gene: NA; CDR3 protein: CASSYGERLHYGYTF; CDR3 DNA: TGTGCCAGCAGTTACGGGGAGAGATTACACTATGGCTACACCTTC
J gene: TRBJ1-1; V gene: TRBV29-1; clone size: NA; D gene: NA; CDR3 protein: CSVKTQNTEAFF; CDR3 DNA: TGCAGCGTCAAGACACAGAACACTGAAGCTTTCTTT
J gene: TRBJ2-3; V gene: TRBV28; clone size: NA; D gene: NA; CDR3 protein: CASSLWGRRTDTQYF; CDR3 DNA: TGTGCCAGCAGTTTATGGGGGCGTCGCACAGATACGCAGTATTTT
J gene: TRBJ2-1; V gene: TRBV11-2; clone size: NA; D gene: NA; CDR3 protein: CASSLVGTNEQFF; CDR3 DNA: TGTGCCAGCAGCTTAGTAGGAACCAATGAGCAGTTCTTC
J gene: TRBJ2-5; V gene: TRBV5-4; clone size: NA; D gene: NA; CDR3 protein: CASSPDQETQYF; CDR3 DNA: TGTGCCAGCAGCCCGGACCAAGAGACCCAGTACTTC
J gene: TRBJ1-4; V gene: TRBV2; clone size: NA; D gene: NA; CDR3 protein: CASSESEDLAGNEKLFF; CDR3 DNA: TGTGCCAGCAGTGAATCGGAGGATTTGGCGGGGAATGAAAAACTGTTTTTT
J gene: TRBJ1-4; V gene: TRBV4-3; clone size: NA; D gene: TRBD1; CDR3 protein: CASSQVVTDRDLENEKLFF; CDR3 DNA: TGCGCCAGCAGCCAAGTAGTCACGGACAGGGATCTGGAAAATGAAAAACTGTTTTTT
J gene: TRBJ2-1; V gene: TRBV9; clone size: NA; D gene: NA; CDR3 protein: CASRGLDNEQFF; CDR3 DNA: TGTGCCAGCAGAGGACTGGACAATGAGCAGTTCTTC